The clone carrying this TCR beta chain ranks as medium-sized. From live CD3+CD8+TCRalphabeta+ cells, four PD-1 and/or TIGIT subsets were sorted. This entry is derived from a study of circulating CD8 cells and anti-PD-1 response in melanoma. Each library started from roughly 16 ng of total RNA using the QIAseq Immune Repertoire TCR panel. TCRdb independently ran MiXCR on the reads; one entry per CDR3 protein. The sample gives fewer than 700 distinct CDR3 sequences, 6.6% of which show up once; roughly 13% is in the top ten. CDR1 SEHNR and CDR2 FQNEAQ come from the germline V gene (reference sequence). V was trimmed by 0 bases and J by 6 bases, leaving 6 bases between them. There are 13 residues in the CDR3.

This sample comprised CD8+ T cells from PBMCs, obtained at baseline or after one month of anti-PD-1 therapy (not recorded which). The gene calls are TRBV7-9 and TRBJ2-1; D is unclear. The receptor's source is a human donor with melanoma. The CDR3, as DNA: TGTGCCAGCAGCTTAGCCCCCCCCAATGAGCAGTTCTTC. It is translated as CASSLAPPNEQFF.